This T cell receptor beta chain was identified during a study of radiation and T cells in renal cell carcinoma. Concerning this clone itself: Its antigen is currently unknown.

V lost 7 bases to trimming and J lost 2 bases, with 16 bases between them. This CDR3 contains 14 residues. Germline loops: CDR1 SGHRS, CDR2 YFSETQ. Study observations and caveats: From baseline, blood top tumor clonotypes peaked at 2 weeks post-radiation.

Sample time point: blood 2 weeks post-SBRT. Treatment here: 15 Gy SBRT to primary tumor, nephrectomy 4 weeks later. Libraries were prepared by immunoSEQ multiplex PCR; TCRdb keeps only in-frame clonotypes and omits some of them. The data show roughly 75,000 clones, with around 76% seen just once and roughly 6.3% held by the top ten. The input for sequencing was blood, taken from a patient whose treatment included radiotherapy and nephrectomy. The genes are TRBV5-1 and TRBJ2-7; the D gene is possibly TRBD2 (5 bases). The source is a man in his 60s with renal cell carcinoma. Here the CDR3 reads CASRPPGIPYEQYF. The CDR3 DNA sequence: TGCGCCAGCCGCCCACCCGGGATCCCCTACGAGCAGTACTTC.